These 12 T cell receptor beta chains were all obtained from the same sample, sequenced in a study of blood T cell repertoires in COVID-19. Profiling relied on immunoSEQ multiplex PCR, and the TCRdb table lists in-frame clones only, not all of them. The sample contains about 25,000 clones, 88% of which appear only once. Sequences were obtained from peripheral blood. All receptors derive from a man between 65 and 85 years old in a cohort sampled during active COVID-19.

CDR3 in amino acids: CATSPKGRETGELFF. Here the CDR3 DNA reads TGTGCCACCAGTCCCAAGGGGCGGGAAACCGGGGAGCTGTTTTTT. The chain recombines TRBV24-1 with TRBJ2-2, with D tentatively TRBD2 (6 bases). Germline assignment: CDR1 KGHDR and CDR2 SFDVKD. The CDR3 runs 15 residues. Trimming shortened V by 6 bases and J by 5 bases, and 15 bases separated the two germline ends.

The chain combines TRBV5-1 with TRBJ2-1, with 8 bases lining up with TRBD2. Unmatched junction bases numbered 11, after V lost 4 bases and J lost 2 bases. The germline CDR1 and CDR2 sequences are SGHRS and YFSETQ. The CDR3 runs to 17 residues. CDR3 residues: CASSLHGRAGAYNEQFF. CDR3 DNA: TGCGCCAGCAGCCTACACGGCCGAGCGGGGGCCTACAATGAGCAGTTCTTC.

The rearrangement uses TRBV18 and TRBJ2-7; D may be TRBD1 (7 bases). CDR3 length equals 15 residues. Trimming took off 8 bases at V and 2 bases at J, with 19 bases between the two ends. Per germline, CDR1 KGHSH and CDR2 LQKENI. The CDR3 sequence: CASAQTGRGAYEQYF. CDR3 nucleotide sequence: TGTGCCAGCGCGCAAACGGGCAGGGGGGCCTACGAGCAGTACTTC.

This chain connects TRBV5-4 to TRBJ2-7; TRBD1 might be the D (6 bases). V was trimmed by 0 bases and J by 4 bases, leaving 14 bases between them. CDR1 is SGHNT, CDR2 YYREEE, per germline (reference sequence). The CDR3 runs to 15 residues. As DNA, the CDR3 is TGTGCCAGCAGCTTGGGGGGGACAAGCAGTTACGAGCAGTACTTC. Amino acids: CASSLGGTSSYEQYF.

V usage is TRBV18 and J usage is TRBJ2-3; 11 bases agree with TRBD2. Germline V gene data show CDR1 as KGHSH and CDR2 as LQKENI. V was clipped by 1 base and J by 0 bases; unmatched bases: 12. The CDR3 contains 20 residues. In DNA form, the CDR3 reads TGTGCCAGCTCACCACGATTTTTGAGGACTAGCGGGTCTAGCACAGATACGCAGTATTTT. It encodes CASSPRFLRTSGSSTDTQYF. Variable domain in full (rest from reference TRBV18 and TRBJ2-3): NAGVMQNPRHLVRRRGQEARLRCSPMKGHSHVYWYRQLPEEGLKFMVYLQKENIIDESGMPKERFSAEFPKEGPSILRIQQVVRGDSAAYFCASSPRFLRTSGSSTDTQYFGPGTRLTVL.

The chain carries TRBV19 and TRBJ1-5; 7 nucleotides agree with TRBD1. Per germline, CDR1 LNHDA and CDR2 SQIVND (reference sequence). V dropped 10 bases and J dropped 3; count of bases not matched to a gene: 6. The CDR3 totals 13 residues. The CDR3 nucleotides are TGTGCCACGACAGGGACCCTCAATCAGCCCCAGCATTTT. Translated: CATTGTLNQPQHF.

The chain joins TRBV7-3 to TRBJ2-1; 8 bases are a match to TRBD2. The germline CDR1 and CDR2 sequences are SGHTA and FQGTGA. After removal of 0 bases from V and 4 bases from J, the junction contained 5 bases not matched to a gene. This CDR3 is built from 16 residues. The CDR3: CASSLTSGSAYNEQFF. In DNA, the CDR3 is TGTGCCAGCAGCTTAACGAGCGGGAGTGCTTACAATGAGCAGTTCTTC.

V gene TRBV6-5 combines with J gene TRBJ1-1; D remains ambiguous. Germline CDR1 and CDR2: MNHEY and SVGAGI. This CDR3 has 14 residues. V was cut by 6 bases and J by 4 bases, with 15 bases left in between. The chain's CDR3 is CASSPAGRVTEAFF. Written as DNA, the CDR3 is TGTGCCAGCAGCCCCGCGGGGAGGGTCACTGAAGCTTTCTTT.

The CDR3 reads CASSPYTGGHTEAFF. CDR3 nucleotide sequence: TGTGCCAGCAGTCCCTATACAGGGGGGCACACTGAAGCTTTCTTT. The chain has TRBV27 and TRBJ1-1; 8 bases map to TRBD1. V was clipped by 5 bases and J by 3 bases; unmatched bases: 8. The CDR3 sequence is 15 residues long. From germline, CDR1 is MNHEY and CDR2 SMNVEV (reference sequence).

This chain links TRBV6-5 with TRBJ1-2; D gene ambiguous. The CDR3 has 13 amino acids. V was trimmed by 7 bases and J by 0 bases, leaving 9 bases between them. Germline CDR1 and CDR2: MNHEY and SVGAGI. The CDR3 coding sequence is TGTGCCAGCAAGACACAGACTAACTATGGCTACACCTTC. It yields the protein CASKTQTNYGYTF.

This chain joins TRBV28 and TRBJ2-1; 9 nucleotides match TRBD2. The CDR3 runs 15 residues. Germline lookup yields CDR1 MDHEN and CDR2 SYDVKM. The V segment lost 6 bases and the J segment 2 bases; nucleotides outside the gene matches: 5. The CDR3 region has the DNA TGTGCCAGCAGAACGAGCGGGAGGCCCTACAATGAGCAGTTCTTC. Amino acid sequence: CASRTSGRPYNEQFF.

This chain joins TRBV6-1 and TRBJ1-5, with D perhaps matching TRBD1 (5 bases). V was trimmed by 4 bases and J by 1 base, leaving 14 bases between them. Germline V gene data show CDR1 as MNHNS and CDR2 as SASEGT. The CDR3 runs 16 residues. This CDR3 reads CASSGGGMGSNQPQHF. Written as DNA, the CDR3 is TGTGCCAGCAGTGGCGGGGGGATGGGGAGCAATCAGCCCCAGCATTTT.